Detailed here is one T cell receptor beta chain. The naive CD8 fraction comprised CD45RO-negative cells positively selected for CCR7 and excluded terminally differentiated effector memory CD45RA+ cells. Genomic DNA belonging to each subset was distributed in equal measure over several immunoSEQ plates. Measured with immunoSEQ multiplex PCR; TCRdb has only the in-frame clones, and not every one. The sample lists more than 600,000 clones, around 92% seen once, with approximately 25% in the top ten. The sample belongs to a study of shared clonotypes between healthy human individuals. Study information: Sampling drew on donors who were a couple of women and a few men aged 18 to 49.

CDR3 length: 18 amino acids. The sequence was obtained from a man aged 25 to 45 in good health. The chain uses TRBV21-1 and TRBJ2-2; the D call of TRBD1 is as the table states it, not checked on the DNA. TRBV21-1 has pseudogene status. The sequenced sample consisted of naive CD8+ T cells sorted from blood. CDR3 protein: CASINRDRGLSNTGELFF. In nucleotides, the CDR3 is TGTGCCAGCATCAACCGGGACAGGGGGCTTTCGAACACCGGGGAGCTGTTTTTT.